Following are 18 T cell receptor beta chains from one sample sequenced in a study of regulatory T cells in long-lasting Graves disease. As for time point: newly diagnosed GD, antithyroid drugs for less than 3 months. Researchers made the TCR library from RNA that was extracted from PBMCs. Assembly of TCR beta libraries relied on iRepertoire HTBI primers together with Arm-PCR of CDR3 regions. TCRdb processed the multiplex PCR reads anew with MiXCR; each CDR3 protein has one entry. The sample has about 540,000 distinct CDR3 sequences, about 13% seen once; the top ten hold about 10%. The data were also submitted as part of a second study, on T cells in Graves' hyperthyroidism and ophthalmopathy.

The sample here was peripheral blood mononuclear cells (PBMCs), taken at new diagnosis, from a patient treated with antithyroid drugs. The receptors originated from a man younger than 40 with Graves disease.

In its sample, this clonotype was seen many times. The chain carries TRBV12-3 or TRBV12-4 and TRBJ2-7; the match to TRBD2 covers 11 bases. V dropped 8 bases and J dropped 5; count of bases not matched to a gene: 5. The CDR3 consists of 13 residues. For the CDR3, the DNA is TGTGCCAGCCAAACTAGCGGGAGAAACGAGCAGTACTTC. This sequence encodes CASQTSGRNEQYF.

This clonotype was recorded at least ten times. The J gene is TRBJ2-7, the V gene TRBV11-1; D gene unclear. Trimming took off 5 bases at V and 4 bases at J, with 12 bases between the two ends. Germline-derived CDR1 and CDR2 are SGHAT and FQDESV (reference sequence). The CDR3 is 13 residues long. The CDR3 loop is CASSVAPVYEQYF. The CDR3 bases are TGTGCCAGCAGCGTCGCCCCGGTGTACGAGCAGTACTTC.

This clonotype showed up many times. V is TRBV20-1 and J is TRBJ2-1; 10 bases align to TRBD2. V was pared by 6 bases and J by 9 bases, with 14 bases of the junction left unmatched. The CDR3 length is 15 residues. Germline V CDR1 and CDR2: DFQATT, SNEGSKA (reference sequence). CDR3 region: CSAPSRVAGGGEQFF. CDR3 nucleotide sequence: TGCAGTGCACCAAGTCGGGTAGCGGGAGGAGGTGAGCAGTTCTTC.

In its sample, this clonotype was seen a few times. This chain uses TRBV5-1 with TRBJ2-3, with D perhaps matching TRBD1 or TRBD2 (5 bases each). The CDR3 is made up of 17 amino acids. In germline, CDR1 is SGHRS, CDR2 YFSETQ. V was pared by 4 bases and J by 6 bases, with 24 bases between. The chain's CDR3 is CASSVYGAILERDTQYF. The DNA of the CDR3 is TGCGCCAGCAGCGTTTACGGGGCGATATTAGAAAGGGATACGCAGTATTTT.

At least ten counts were recorded for this clonotype. The chain recombines TRBV10-3 with TRBJ1-6; D ambiguous. The CDR3 runs 15 residues. Germline-derived CDR1 and CDR2 are ENHRY and SYGVKD. Trimming removed 0 bases from V and 5 bases from J, with 8 bases in between. CDR3 in amino acids: CAISESSQNNSPLHF. In nucleotides, the CDR3 is TGTGCCATCAGTGAGTCAAGTCAGAATAATTCACCCCTCCACTTT.

The chain couples TRBV28 to TRBJ2-6, with 7 positions matching TRBD1. The V and J ends lost 4 bases and 2 bases, in that order; junction bases with no gene match: 5. The germline V gene encodes CDR1 MDHEN and CDR2 SYDVKM. There are 16 residues in the CDR3. CDR3 sequence: CASSSPDRPGANVLTF. The CDR3 DNA reads as TGTGCCAGCAGTTCCCCGGACAGGCCTGGGGCCAACGTCCTGACTTTC.

A note on this clonotype: Since no conserved phenylalanine or tryptophan closes the CDR3, a read error is the likely cause. The V gene is TRBV19, the J gene TRBJ2-5, with unresolved D. The CDR3 extends over 14 amino acids. The V gene's germline CDR1 is LNHDA and CDR2 SQIVND (reference sequence). Trimming pared 5 bases from V and 2 bases from J, leaving 12 bases between. CDR3 nucleotide sequence: TGTGCCAGTAGTCCCTCGGCCAGGCAAGAGACCCAGTACCTC. It is translated as CASSPSARQETQYL.

This clonotype was observed at least ten times. The rearrangement joins TRBV6-2 or TRBV6-3 to TRBJ2-7, with D possibly matching TRBD2 (5 bases). Trimming removed 2 bases from V and 6 bases from J, with 8 bases in between. The CDR3 is 12 residues long. CDR1 and CDR2 from the germline V gene are MNHEY and SVGEGT. The CDR3 DNA reads TGTGCCAGCAGTTACGAGGGTGGCGAGCAGTACTTC. Protein: CASSYEGGEQYF.

This clonotype has just a few counts. This sequence joins TRBV27 and TRBJ1-2; possibly TRBD1 for D (5 bases). Trimming took off 6 bases at V and 7 bases at J, with 15 bases between the two ends. Looked up from germline, CDR1 is MNHEY and CDR2 is SMNVEV (reference sequence). The CDR3 has 13 amino acids. The CDR3 region has the DNA TGTGCCAGCAGAATTGGGGGGGACGGTGGCTACACCTTC. Protein sequence: CASRIGGDGGYTF.

This clonotype has at least ten counts. The genes are TRBV20-1 and TRBJ2-3; 8 positions agree with TRBD2. This CDR3 comprises 13 residues. J was trimmed by 2 bases and V by 8 bases; bases with no gene match: 6. Germline CDR1 reads DFQATT; CDR2 reads SNEGSKA (reference sequence). This CDR3 reads CSRVAGNTDTQYF. The CDR3 DNA follows: TGCAGTAGAGTAGCGGGAAACACAGATACGCAGTATTTT.

This clonotype was counted many times. J is TRBJ2-7 and V is TRBV2; 10 bases map to TRBD2. This CDR3 contains 17 residues. CDR1 and CDR2 (germline): SNHLY, FYNNEI. J gave up 0 bases and V 6 bases, and 11 bases lay outside the gene matches. Here the CDR3 DNA reads TGTGCCAGCAGCCCGAGGCGAGCGGGAGGGATCTCCTACGAGCAGTACTTC. It codes for CASSPRRAGGISYEQYF.

The table lists this clonotype with many counts. The CDR3 DNA sequence: TGTGCCAGCAGCGCCCAAGGTGGGCGGAGGGAGACCCAGTACTTC. Translated: CASSAQGGRRETQYF. The J gene is TRBJ2-5, the V gene TRBV7-2; D might be TRBD2 (5 bases). V was pared by 5 bases and J by 5 bases, with 18 bases between. The CDR3 is made up of 15 amino acids. Germline CDR1 SGHTA, CDR2 FQGNSA.

V usage is TRBV19 and J usage is TRBJ2-2, with 10 bases matching TRBD2. Germline V gene lookup returns CDR1 LNHDA and CDR2 SQIVND (reference sequence). This CDR3 spans 14 amino acids. The J segment lost 4 bases and the V segment lost 6 bases, leaving 2 bases of the junction unmatched. CDR3 protein: CASRPSGSTGELFF. As DNA, the CDR3 is TGTGCCAGTAGACCTAGCGGGAGCACCGGGGAGCTGTTTTTT.

The V gene is TRBV10-1, the J gene TRBJ2-2; 10 positions match TRBD1. In germline, CDR1 is WNHNN, CDR2 SYGVQD (reference sequence). The CDR3 is made up of 18 amino acids. V was pared by 0 bases and J by 1 base, with 5 bases of the junction left unmatched. The CDR3 sequence: CASSESRGQGGNTGELFF. As DNA, the CDR3 is TGCGCCAGCAGTGAGTCCCGCGGACAGGGGGGGAACACCGGGGAGCTGTTTTTT.

In its sample, this clonotype was seen a few times. The gene calls are TRBV30 and TRBJ2-7, with D hard to call. This CDR3 has 14 amino acids. Trimming pared 1 base from V and 2 bases from J, leaving 12 bases between. Per germline, CDR1 GTSNPN and CDR2 SVGIG (reference sequence). The CDR3 DNA reads as TGTGCCTGGAGTGGTTTAGGGTACACCTACGAGCAGTACTTC. This gives the protein CAWSGLGYTYEQYF. Variable domain in full (rest from reference TRBV30 and TRBJ2-7): SQTIHQWPATLVQPVGSPLSLECTVEGTSNPNLYWYRQAAGRGLQLLFYSVGIGQISSEVPQNLSASRPQDRQFILSSKKLLLSDSGFYLCAWSGLGYTYEQYFGPGTRLTVT.

This clonotype was recorded at least ten times. V and J are TRBV7-9 and TRBJ2-3; D remains unclear. The CDR3 has 13 residues. Germline V gives CDR1 SEHNR, CDR2 FQNEAQ (reference sequence). V lost 1 base, J lost 5 bases, and 7 bases lay in between. The CDR3 loop reads CASSLGARDTQYF. DNA for the CDR3: TGTGCCAGCAGCTTAGGGGCTAGAGATACGCAGTATTTT.

This clonotype occurred many times. CDR3 sequence: CSAADYTSLDEQFF. CDR3 nucleotides: TGCAGTGCTGCCGACTACACAAGCCTCGATGAGCAGTTCTTC. This chain uses TRBV20-1 with TRBJ2-1; possible D gene TRBD2, 5 bases. Trimming took 5 bases from V and 8 from J, leaving 19 bases between them. In germline, CDR1 is DFQATT, CDR2 SNEGSKA (reference sequence). The CDR3 is 14 residues long.

In its sample, this clonotype was seen many times. The rearrangement uses TRBV25-1 and TRBJ2-5, with D perhaps given as TRBD1 or TRBD2 (7 bases each). Trimming took off 1 base at V and 12 bases at J, with 12 bases between the two ends. The germline gives CDR1 MGHDK, CDR2 SYGVNS. CDR3 length equals 12 residues. CDR3 protein: CASSEWGGQKYF. The DNA for the CDR3 is TGTGCCAGCAGTGAATGGGGGGGACAGAAGTACTTC.